This T cell receptor beta chain was documented in a study of human T cells and chemical hapten exposure. Study context: Skin on the upper inner arm, around 2 cm by around 2 cm in size, was sensitized with 2% DPC. TCR yield per sample varied, mainly due to pooled library volumes. Study-wide points: Expanded TCRs produced significantly more large CDR3 similarity clusters than controls did.

The study used a library that attached unique molecular identifiers to individual cDNA molecules. Each CDR3 protein is one row after TCRdb ran MiXCR on the RACE reads. The repertoire holds 340,000 or so distinct CDR3 sequences, with around 7% as singletons. In its sample, this clonotype was seen many times. Antigen unknown. The time point denotes: patch test 1, 2 weeks after DPC sensitization. Sample treatment: therapeutic diphenylcyclopropenone sensitization with weekly scalp DPC. Per the germline V gene, CDR1 is MNHEY and CDR2 is SVGAGI. Trimming cost V 4 bases and J 2 bases, with 12 bases left between them. This CDR3 contains 14 residues.

This TCR was sampled from a woman aged 18-30 years with alopecia areata. Some clones in this sample may be carry-over from other donors' samples. V usage is TRBV6-5 and J usage is TRBJ2-7; weak D call: TRBD1 (6 bases). Source: whole blood, taken in connection with sensitization to the hapten diphenylcyclopropenone (DPC). CDR3 in amino acids: CASSSRGLTYEQYF. DNA for the CDR3: TGTGCCAGCAGTTCAAGGGGGTTGACCTACGAGCAGTACTTC.